This T cell receptor beta chain was documented in a study of PD-L1 blockade in urothelial cancer. About the research overall: Atezolizumab therapy began for patients at some point between 2014 and 2016, dosed at 1,200 mg intravenously every 3 weeks. Researchers found blood samples held a median of roughly 140,000 T cells. About 90% of the roughly 30 patients comprised males who had bladder-origin urothelial cancer.

Time point in this sample: peripheral blood 6 weeks after treatment start. Individual patients had between 1 and 8 samples, taken pretreatment and on-treatment. Clones were read by immunoSEQ multiplex PCR, and TCRdb kept only the in-frame ones, dropping some. The repertoire holds 35,000 to 55,000 clones, with approximately 83% as singletons. The CDR3 extends over 14 amino acids. Germline V gene data show CDR1 as MDHEN and CDR2 as SYDVKM. V was cut by 3 bases and J by 7 bases, with 13 bases left in between. The receptor was derived from a man in his fifties or sixties with urothelial cancer. The chain has TRBV28 and TRBJ1-5; D is unclear. Sequenced here: PBMCs, sampled around atezolizumab (anti-PD-L1) treatment. DNA for the CDR3: TGTGCCAGCAGTTTTGAAGAGGGTATCCAGCCCCAGCATTTT. Its translation: CASSFEEGIQPQHF.